The 20 T cell receptor beta chains reported below all come from one sample, sequenced in a study of CD8+ T cells in alopecia areata. Following RNA extraction, reverse transcription yielded cDNA that acted as the sequencing template. Sequenced by immunoSEQ multiplex PCR; TCRdb stores in-frame clones only, minus some. The data hold 140,000 to 150,000 clones, with around 47% observed a single time. The source material was CD4+ T cells sorted from blood. The receptors were gathered from a human donor with alopecia areata.

This chain connects TRBV7-9 to TRBJ2-7, with no clear D. The CDR3 is 11 amino acids. Germline V gene sequence: CDR1 SEHNR, CDR2 FQNEAQ (reference sequence). The CDR3 DNA follows: TGTGCCAGCAGCTTAGAGTCGGGTGTCAGCGTC. Its translation is CASSLESGVSV.

Only a few counts were recorded for this clone. The V and J genes are TRBV29-1 and TRBJ2-7; TRBD2 might be the D (5 bases). In germline, CDR1 is SQVTM, CDR2 ANQGSEA. The CDR3 totals 12 residues. The CDR3 is CSVASGRSAEYF. CDR3 bases: TGCAGTGTGGCGAGTGGGAGAAGCGCTGAGTACTTC.

This clone was observed once. The chain has TRBV28 and TRBJ2-7, with D perhaps TRBD2 (6 bases). V was cut by 7 bases and J by 2 bases, with 21 bases left in between. This CDR3 is 16 amino acids long. Per germline, CDR1 MDHEN and CDR2 SYDVKM. The CDR3 nucleotides are TGTGCCAGCATGCCCGGCGGGCTAGCGAGAACCTACGAGCAGTACTTC. Translated, it gives CASMPGGLARTYEQYF.

This chain uses TRBV28 with TRBJ2-7; D gene ambiguous. The CDR3 totals 13 residues. Germline V gives CDR1 MDHEN, CDR2 SYDVKM. V was trimmed by 3 bases and J by 2 bases, leaving 8 bases between them. The CDR3, as DNA: TGTGCCAGCAGTTTGAGTTTTCCCTACGAGCAGTACTTC. It encodes CASSLSFPYEQYF.

The CDR3, as DNA: TGTGCCACCAGCAGAGCATACGGGACTAGCCAAGAGACCCAGTACTTC. Its translation: CATSRAYGTSQETQYF. This rearrangement joins TRBV15 to TRBJ2-5; TRBD2 aligns across 8 bases. The trim removed 1 base at V and 1 base at J, leaving 5 bases unmatched. Germline-derived CDR1 and CDR2 are LNHNV and YYDKDF (reference sequence). The CDR3 contains 16 residues.

This sequence joins TRBV15 and TRBJ2-1, with 7 bases matching TRBD1. The CDR3 has 15 residues. In germline, CDR1 is LNHNV, CDR2 YYDKDF (reference sequence). The V gene end was trimmed by 0 bases and the J gene end by 9 bases; junction bases not matched to a gene: 8. The CDR3 DNA follows: TGTGCCACCAGCAGAGAGGGCAGCCGGGACAGTGAGCAGTTCTTC. Translation gives CATSREGSRDSEQFF.

The chain carries TRBV4-1 and TRBJ1-5; unclear D gene. CDR3 length: 14 residues. From germline, CDR1 is MGHRA and CDR2 YSYEKL. V lost 6 bases and J lost 3, with 12 bases in between. This CDR3 reads CASSSDTDNQPQHF. In DNA form, the CDR3 reads TGCGCCAGCAGTTCTGACACGGACAATCAGCCCCAGCATTTT.

This clone appeared once. The CDR3 sequence is CASSFGQVNNEQFF. CDR3 DNA: TGCGCCAGCAGCTTTGGACAGGTAAACAATGAGCAGTTCTTC. The J gene is TRBJ2-1, the V gene TRBV5-1; 7 bases align to TRBD1. Unmatched junction bases numbered 4, after V lost 2 bases and J lost 5 bases. CDR1 is SGHRS, CDR2 YFSETQ, per germline. CDR3 length: 14 residues.

V usage is TRBV27 and J usage is TRBJ2-1, with TRBD2 as a possible D gene (5 bases). Trimming took 3 bases from V and 0 from J, leaving 6 bases between them. The CDR3 runs to 14 residues. Looked up from germline, CDR1 is MNHEY and CDR2 is SMNVEV (reference sequence). CDR3 amino acids: CASSFRDSYNEQFF. For the CDR3, the DNA is TGTGCCAGCAGTTTTCGGGACTCCTACAATGAGCAGTTCTTC.

This clone came up a few times. Distinct nucleotide sequences in the sample also encode this CDR3. The rearrangement links TRBV29-1 to TRBJ2-7; 11 bases match TRBD2. V shed 6 bases, J shed 5 bases, and the junction held 9 bases outside the gene matches. The germline V gene has CDR1 SQVTM and CDR2 ANQGSEA. The CDR3 runs to 14 residues. The CDR3 nucleotides read TGCAGCGTCTATAGCGGGAGGGCCTACGACGAGCAGTACTTC. As protein: CSVYSGRAYDEQYF.

In its sample, this clone was seen once. J is TRBJ2-7 and V is TRBV7-3, with TRBD1 identical over 7 bases. The CDR3 is 16 amino acids. Germline V gene lookup returns CDR1 SGHTA and CDR2 FQGTGA. V gave up 5 bases and J gave up 0 bases; unmatched junction bases: 10. The CDR3 region is CASSPIPGQSSYEQYF. The CDR3 bases are TGTGCCAGCAGCCCAATACCGGGACAGAGCTCCTACGAGCAGTACTTC.

The chain joins TRBV5-1 to TRBJ2-6, with a possible D match to TRBD2 (6 bases). Trimming shortened V by 0 bases and J by 2 bases, and 6 bases separated the two germline ends. From germline, CDR1 is SGHRS and CDR2 YFSETQ. The CDR3 totals 15 residues. CDR3 nucleotide sequence: TGCGCCAGCAGCTTGGGCGGGACTGGGGCCAACGTCCTGACTTTC. This translates into CASSLGGTGANVLTF. The entire variable domain, with the rest obtained from reference TRBV5-1 and TRBJ2-6, is as follows: KAGVTQTPRYLIKTRGQQVTLSCSPISGHRSVSWYQQTPGQGLQFLFEYFSETQRNKGNFPGRFSGRQFSNSRSEMNVSTLELGDSALYLCASSLGGTGANVLTFGAGSRLTVL.

CDR3 loop: CSVVSSNYGYTF. DNA for the CDR3: TGCAGCGTTGTATCAAGTAACTATGGCTACACCTTC. The V call is TRBV29-1, the J call TRBJ1-2, with D unresolved. Germline V gives CDR1 SQVTM, CDR2 ANQGSEA. CDR3 size: 12 residues. Trimming pared 4 bases from V and 1 base from J, leaving 7 bases between.

This clone was seen a few times. The J gene is TRBJ2-3, the V gene TRBV29-1; D remains ambiguous. The V and J ends lost 6 bases and 2 bases respectively, with 18 bases between them. The CDR3 has 15 amino acids. Germline assignment: CDR1 SQVTM and CDR2 ANQGSEA. The CDR3 DNA reads as TGCAGCGTCGACCTCAGGCTTACATCCACAGATACGCAGTATTTT. Translated: CSVDLRLTSTDTQYF.

This clone has only a few counts. The genes are TRBV6-1 and TRBJ1-5; 8 positions agree with TRBD1. This CDR3 comprises 13 residues. V dropped 9 bases and J dropped 10; count of bases not matched to a gene: 11. Germline V gene lookup returns CDR1 MNHNS and CDR2 SASEGT. The CDR3 region is CASTGQGDEPQHF. The CDR3 coding sequence is TGTGCCAGTACTGGACAGGGAGACGAACCCCAGCATTTT.

This clone was counted only a few times. The chain uses TRBV5-1 and TRBJ2-1, with 9 bases matching TRBD2. The junction had 13 bases not matched to a gene; V was cut back by 7 bases and J by 5 bases. Germline loops: CDR1 SGHRS, CDR2 YFSETQ. CDR3 length: 16 amino acids. The CDR3 DNA follows: TGCGCCAGCGCAGTGGGCCCGGGACTAGCTCACAATGAGCAGTTCTTC. Translation: CASAVGPGLAHNEQFF.

V is TRBV14 and J is TRBJ2-1; D is perhaps TRBD2 (6 bases). The CDR3 is 17 residues long. V shed 1 base and J shed 4 bases, with 17 bases lying between them. In germline, CDR1 is SGHDN, CDR2 FVKESK. The CDR3 DNA is TGTGCCAGCAGCCAAGGGATGTCGGGACTGGCATACAATGAGCAGTTCTTC. This gives the protein CASSQGMSGLAYNEQFF.

This CDR3 is CASSFAWGYTF. In DNA, the CDR3 is TGTGCCAGCAGTTTCGCGTGGGGCTACACCTTC. The V gene is TRBV28, the J gene TRBJ1-2; D is uncertain. Germline CDR1 and CDR2: MDHEN and SYDVKM. V lost 3 bases and J 8 bases, leaving 7 bases between the germline ends. The CDR3 has 11 amino acids.

The gene calls are TRBV5-1 and TRBJ2-5; TRBD1 aligns across 9 bases. Germline V gene lookup returns CDR1 SGHRS and CDR2 YFSETQ. This CDR3 comprises 14 residues. The junction had 6 bases not matched to a gene; V was cut back by 4 bases and J by 5 bases. The CDR3 here is CASSQDRGWETQYF. DNA of the CDR3: TGCGCCAGCAGCCAGGACAGGGGCTGGGAGACCCAGTACTTC.

The chain joins TRBV29-1 to TRBJ2-5; possible D gene TRBD1, 5 bases. CDR3 length equals 13 residues. Deletions cut 6 bases from V and 3 bases from J, with 14 bases between. Germline CDR1 SQVTM, CDR2 ANQGSEA. CDR3 DNA: TGCAGCGTGCGGACACTCTTCAAAGAGACCCAGTACTTC. It yields the protein CSVRTLFKETQYF. The whole variable domain, remainder taken from reference TRBV29-1 and TRBJ2-5, is SAVISQKPSRDICQRGTSLTIQCQVDSQVTMMFWYRQQPGQSLTLIATANQGSEATYESGFVIDKFPISRPNLTFSTLTVSNMSPEDSSIYLCSVRTLFKETQYFGPGTRLLVL.